Below are 25 T cell receptor beta chains sequenced from a single sample in a study of blood T cell repertoires in COVID-19. Using immunoSEQ multiplex PCR, the repertoire was profiled, and TCRdb retains in-frame clones only, with some absent. The sample has about 300,000 clones; roughly 85% are singletons. The sample was PBMCs or T cells enriched from blood (not recorded which). The source is a man aged 25 to 45 who had recovered from COVID-19.

J is TRBJ2-7 and V is TRBV30, with D possibly matching TRBD2 (5 bases). Trimming stripped 0 bases from V and 9 bases from J, with 21 bases between. The CDR3 is 15 amino acids. Germline V gives CDR1 GTSNPN, CDR2 SVGIG (reference sequence). CDR3 region: CAWSVPGGFGDRQYF. CDR3 nucleotides: TGTGCCTGGAGTGTACCCGGAGGCTTCGGGGATCGGCAGTACTTC.

The chain uses TRBV7-9 and TRBJ2-2; TRBD1 agrees at 12 bases. V shed 5 bases and J 7 bases; nucleotides not matched to a gene: 11. The CDR3 totals 17 residues. Germline assignment: CDR1 SEHNR and CDR2 FQNEAQ (reference sequence). This CDR3 is CASSTGTGGVDDGELFF. Written as DNA, the CDR3 is TGTGCCAGCAGCACGGGGACAGGGGGCGTTGATGACGGGGAGCTGTTTTTT.

The chain employs TRBV27 and TRBJ1-6; D call uncertain. The CDR3 runs 19 residues. Germline CDR1 is MNHEY and CDR2 is SMNVEV (reference sequence). V was clipped by 6 bases and J by 0 bases, with 21 bases between them. CDR3 loop: CASSRYGVGEGSYNSPLHF. CDR3 DNA sequence: TGTGCCAGCAGCCGGTACGGGGTTGGGGAGGGCTCCTATAATTCACCCCTCCACTTT.

The chain combines TRBV29-1 with TRBJ1-4; D not resolved. This CDR3 comprises 14 residues. V lost 7 bases to trimming and J lost 0 bases, with 12 bases between them. Germline V lookup: CDR1 SQVTM, CDR2 ANQGSEA. The CDR3 protein is CSAGGGATNEKLFF. The CDR3 DNA reads TGCAGCGCCGGAGGCGGGGCAACTAATGAAAAACTGTTTTTT. The full variable domain, rest sourced from reference TRBV29-1 and TRBJ1-4, is SAVISQKPSRDICQRGTSLTIQCQVDSQVTMMFWYRQQPGQSLTLIATANQGSEATYESGFVIDKFPISRPNLTFSTLTVSNMSPEDSSIYLCSAGGGATNEKLFFGSGTQLSVL.

The chain joins TRBV3-1 (or the pseudogene TRBV3-2) to TRBJ1-1, with 8 bases fitting TRBD1. Germline assignment: CDR1 LGHDT and CDR2 YNNKEL (reference sequence). The CDR3 contains 17 residues. Trimming removed 0 bases from V and 0 bases from J; junction bases left unmatched: 6. CDR3 nucleotide sequence: TGTGCCAGCAGCCAAGAATGGCAGGGGGCGATGAACACTGAAGCTTTCTTT. It translates to CASSQEWQGAMNTEAFF.

CDR3 protein: CASSLTTVFETQYF. As DNA, the CDR3 is TGTGCCAGCAGCCTAACGACAGTTTTTGAGACCCAGTACTTC. The chain combines TRBV3-1 (or the pseudogene TRBV3-2) with TRBJ2-5, with a tentative D call TRBD1 (5 bases). Germline V lookup: CDR1 LGHDT, CDR2 YNNKEL (reference sequence). The CDR3 consists of 14 residues. The V end lost 4 bases, the J end lost 5 bases, and 14 bases lay between the germline ends.

The gene calls are TRBV20-1 and TRBJ2-7; the D gene is possibly TRBD2 (6 bases). V was cut by 3 bases and J by 0 bases, with 15 bases left in between. The CDR3 is made up of 15 amino acids. The germline gives CDR1 DFQATT, CDR2 SNEGSKA (reference sequence). CDR3 bases: TGCAGTGCTAGTCCCCTAGGGAGGAACTCCTACGAGCAGTACTTC. Protein product: CSASPLGRNSYEQYF.

The chain links TRBV7-3 to TRBJ1-2; 11 nucleotides agree with TRBD1. The V gene end was trimmed by 6 bases and the J gene end by 3 bases; junction bases not matched to a gene: 9. The CDR3 is made up of 16 amino acids. Looked up from germline, CDR1 is SGHTA and CDR2 is FQGTGA. CDR3 residues: CASRTSGTGGYYGYTF. The CDR3, as DNA: TGTGCCAGCAGAACATCCGGGACAGGGGGTTACTATGGCTACACCTTC.

The gene calls are TRBV12-3 or TRBV12-4 and TRBJ1-1; D gene ambiguous. There are 13 residues in the CDR3. The ends were cut back, 3 bases at V and 6 bases at J, with 11 bases in the middle. The CDR3 DNA is TGTGCCAGCAGTTTTCCTTTGAGTGCTGAAGCTTTCTTT. Translation gives CASSFPLSAEAFF.

This clone was observed many times. The rearrangement joins TRBV4-1 to TRBJ2-3, with D hard to call. This CDR3 is 14 amino acids long. Germline assignment: CDR1 MGHRA and CDR2 YSYEKL. V gave up 0 bases and J gave up 4 bases, with 8 bases separating them. The CDR3: CASSQELRADTQYF. The CDR3 DNA is TGCGCCAGCAGCCAAGAGTTACGCGCAGATACGCAGTATTTT.

The chain employs TRBV6-5 and TRBJ1-1; D ambiguous. Trimming took off 5 bases at V and 1 base at J, with 8 bases between the two ends. The germline gives CDR1 MNHEY, CDR2 SVGAGI. This CDR3 contains 13 residues. As DNA, the CDR3 is TGTGCCAGCAGTCAAATACAGAACACTGAAGCTTTCTTT. It yields the protein CASSQIQNTEAFF.

A single count supports this clone. The chain uses TRBV10-3 and TRBJ1-2; no clear D. The germline gives CDR1 ENHRY, CDR2 SYGVKD. Trimming pared 0 bases from V and 1 base from J, leaving 9 bases between. The CDR3 is 15 residues long. Here the CDR3 reads CAISESRNLNYGYTF. CDR3 coding DNA: TGTGCCATCAGTGAGTCGCGAAACCTTAACTATGGCTACACCTTC.

The chain joins TRBV5-6 to TRBJ1-4; D gene ambiguous. This CDR3 spans 14 amino acids. Germline assignment: CDR1 SGHDT and CDR2 YYEEEE. Trimming removed 3 bases at V and 6 bases at J, with 12 bases between. CDR3 loop: CASSSAPRDEKLFF. Written as DNA, the CDR3 is TGTGCCAGCAGCTCCGCGCCGAGGGATGAAAAACTGTTTTTT.

This rearrangement joins TRBV5-8 to TRBJ1-2; 7 nucleotides align to TRBD1. Germline V gene lookup returns CDR1 SGHTS and CDR2 YDEGEE. CDR3 length: 12 amino acids. The V gene end was trimmed by 5 bases and the J gene end by 9 bases; junction bases not matched to a gene: 7. This CDR3 is CASRTDRYRYTF. The CDR3 nucleotides are TGTGCCAGCAGGACGGACAGGTACCGCTACACCTTC. Filled out from reference TRBV5-8 and TRBJ1-2, the complete variable domain reads EAGVTQSPTHLIKTRGQQATLRCSPISGHTSVYWYQQALGLGLQFLLWYDEGEERNRGNFPPRFSGRQFPNYSSELNVNALELEDSALYLCASRTDRYRYTFGSGTRLTVV.

The V and J genes are TRBV9 and TRBJ2-1; D is unresolved. CDR3 length: 13 amino acids. Per germline, CDR1 SGDLS and CDR2 YYNGEE. Between the trimmed V and J ends, which lost 4 bases and 1 base, there was a span of 6 bases. This CDR3 reads CASSFSSYNEQFF. The CDR3 nucleotides are TGTGCCAGCAGCTTTAGTTCCTACAATGAGCAGTTCTTC.

The chain recombines TRBV2 with TRBJ2-7, with TRBD1 identical over 7 bases. The V and J ends lost 6 bases and 1 base, in that order; junction bases with no gene match: 6. This CDR3 contains 14 residues. From germline, CDR1 is SNHLY and CDR2 FYNNEI. CDR3 in amino acids: CASRADRASYEQYF. The CDR3 DNA sequence: TGTGCCAGCAGGGCAGACAGGGCATCCTACGAGCAGTACTTC.

This clone was observed a few times. The chain couples TRBV27 to TRBJ2-7; 8 nucleotides align to TRBD1. Germline V lookup: CDR1 MNHEY, CDR2 SMNVEV (reference sequence). Losses at the gene ends were 5 bases for V and 8 bases for J; bases not matched to a gene: 17. The CDR3 consists of 16 residues. CDR3 loop: CASSQDPIGQGRQQYF. Written as DNA, the CDR3 is TGTGCCAGCAGTCAAGACCCAATCGGACAGGGTCGGCAGCAGTACTTC.

This rearrangement joins TRBV24-1 to TRBJ2-1; 9 nucleotides line up with TRBD2. Germline CDR1 and CDR2: KGHDR and SFDVKD. There are 18 residues in the CDR3. V trimming: 3 bases; J trimming: 3 bases; junction bases outside the gene matches: 11. The CDR3: CATSDTGKAGGLYNEQFF. In DNA form, the CDR3 reads TGTGCCACCAGTGATACCGGAAAAGCGGGGGGCCTCTACAATGAGCAGTTCTTC.

The V call is TRBV5-1, the J call TRBJ2-1; possibly TRBD2 for D (5 bases). Trimming removed 4 bases at V and 2 bases at J, with 13 bases between. The CDR3 contains 15 residues. Germline V CDR1 and CDR2: SGHRS, YFSETQ. DNA of the CDR3: TGCGCCAGCAGCGCCGGGGAGCTGCCCTACAATGAGCAGTTCTTC. Protein: CASSAGELPYNEQFF.

This chain uses TRBV27 with TRBJ1-1, with 7 bases aligning to TRBD1. Germline V gene lookup returns CDR1 MNHEY and CDR2 SMNVEV (reference sequence). The CDR3 has 15 amino acids. With V trimmed by 6 bases and J by 4 bases, 11 bases remained unmatched. CDR3 DNA: TGTGCCAGCAGCCGAAGAATGACAGGGCCCACTGAAGCTTTCTTT. As protein: CASSRRMTGPTEAFF.

This clone was seen a single time. This chain joins TRBV3-1 (or the pseudogene TRBV3-2) and TRBJ2-2; possibly TRBD2 for D (6 bases). This CDR3 spans 17 amino acids. Trimming pared 0 bases from V and 6 bases from J, leaving 17 bases between. The germline V gene has CDR1 LGHDT and CDR2 YNNKEL (reference sequence). The chain's CDR3 is CASSQEAAGGVAGELFF. The CDR3 DNA is TGTGCCAGCAGCCAAGAGGCTGCTGGAGGGGTAGCCGGGGAGCTGTTTTTT.

This clone was counted once. V and J are TRBV18 and TRBJ1-5; tentatively, D is TRBD1 (6 bases). Germline lookup yields CDR1 KGHSH and CDR2 LQKENI. The CDR3 is 13 residues long. Trimming took off 6 bases at V and 7 bases at J, with 13 bases between the two ends. The CDR3 loop reads CASSSDRKQPQHF. The CDR3 DNA reads TGTGCCAGCTCTTCGGACAGAAAGCAGCCCCAGCATTTT. Looking up the rest from reference TRBV18 and TRBJ1-5 gives the full variable domain: NAGVMQNPRHLVRRRGQEARLRCSPMKGHSHVYWYRQLPEEGLKFMVYLQKENIIDESGMPKERFSAEFPKEGPSILRIQQVVRGDSAAYFCASSSDRKQPQHFGDGTRLSIL.

The V and J genes are TRBV6-5 and TRBJ2-1, with unresolved D. Germline CDR1 MNHEY, CDR2 SVGAGI. Trimming removed 10 bases at V and 0 bases at J, with 16 bases between. The CDR3 sequence is 15 residues long. The CDR3: CATIPPSGSYNEQFF. CDR3 DNA sequence: TGTGCCACCATTCCCCCTTCGGGCTCCTACAATGAGCAGTTCTTC.

The chain joins TRBV7-9 to TRBJ1-1, with D maybe TRBD1 (5 bases). Germline V gene sequence: CDR1 SEHNR, CDR2 FQNEAQ (reference sequence). Trimming cost V 5 bases and J 11 bases, with 21 bases left between them. CDR3 length: 14 residues. CDR3 amino acids: CASSPAWGTPQAFF. CDR3 bases: TGTGCCAGCAGCCCCGCTTGGGGCACGCCTCAGGCTTTCTTT. The entire variable domain, with the rest obtained from reference TRBV7-9 and TRBJ1-1, is as follows: DTGVSQNPRHKITKRGQNVTFRCDPISEHNRLYWYRQTLGQGPEFLTYFQNEAQLEKSRLLSDRFSAERPKGSFSTLEIQRTEQGDSAMYLCASSPAWGTPQAFFGQGTRLTVV.

As regards this clone: Possible read error: a much larger clone is one base away. The chain joins TRBV2 to TRBJ1-1; the match to TRBD1 covers 7 bases. This CDR3 spans 14 amino acids. J was trimmed by 2 bases and V by 6 bases; bases with no gene match: 6. The germline CDR1 and CDR2 sequences are SNHLY and FYNNEI. Here the CDR3 reads CASSPGTANTEAFF. The CDR3 DNA follows: TGTGCCAGCAGCCCCGGGACAGCCAACACTGAAGCTTTCTTT.